This T cell receptor (beta chain) was retrieved from a study of cytomegalovirus exposure and HLA in healthy donors. Whole-study findings and limits: It has been reported that TCR beta sequences accurately predicted the HLA-A and HLA-B alleles of most subjects. In a later analysis, several top co-occurrence clusters appeared linked to parvovirus B19, influenza, CMV and Epstein-Barr virus.

The PCR ran on 60 Vbeta and 13 Jbeta primers. Measured with immunoSEQ multiplex PCR; TCRdb has only the in-frame clones, and not every one. The sample yields some 150,000 clones, roughly 79% seen once. This clone was detected once. No antigen is known for it. The receptor's source is a woman in her forties or fifties in good health and CMV-seronegative. Sequencing was carried out using PBMCs.

The CDR3 loop is CASSLSGGTEAFF. CDR3 in DNA: TGTGCCAGCAGCTTATCGGGGGGCACTGAAGCTTTCTTT. The gene calls are TRBV7-2 and TRBJ1-1; D possibly corresponds to TRBD1 (5 bases). The CDR3 spans 13 residues. With 2 bases removed from V and 4 bases from J, the gap between germline ends came to 8 bases. Germline V lookup: CDR1 SGHTA, CDR2 FQGNSA.